The subject of this entry is one T cell receptor beta chain. Its specificity is unknown. Only in-frame clones appear in the TCRdb table, and some are missing; sequencing was by immunoSEQ multiplex PCR. The data show some 86,000 clones, over 75% seen once. The V gene lost 0 bases and the J gene lost 4 bases, with 12 bases spanning the gap. Germline CDR1 ENHRY, CDR2 SYGVKD. This CDR3 has 16 amino acids. This record comes from a study of T cell responses to AZD1222 COVID-19 vaccine. Findings and limits, study-wide: White British people made up most donors, females outnumbered males, and clonal diversity was possibly underestimated. No day 14 peak samples; only post-peak repertoires were characterized.

The starting material was peripheral blood, obtained 28 days after the second AZD1222 dose. This receptor was obtained from an adult who received the AZD1222 COVID-19 vaccine. The rearrangement links TRBV10-3 to TRBJ1-4; D ambiguous. CDR3 loop: CAISESIGSGNEKLFF. The CDR3 DNA reads TGTGCCATCAGTGAGTCGATCGGGTCTGGTAATGAAAAACTGTTTTTT.